This T cell receptor beta chain was recorded in a study of T cell responses to AZD1222 COVID-19 vaccine. The data were produced by immunoSEQ multiplex PCR, yet TCRdb's version contains in-frame clones alone and is incomplete. The sample yields 95,000 to 150,000 clones, around 86% seen once. Findings and limits, study-wide: The study sampled repertoires only after the peak T cell response. Among those given AZD1222, only five to seven were seropositive at baseline. Donors were largely white British and mainly female; clonal diversity was possibly underestimated.

The CDR3 length is 17 residues. Per the germline V gene, CDR1 is LGHDT and CDR2 is YNNKEL (reference sequence). The ends lost 3 bases at V and 2 bases at J; junction bases unmatched: 10. A note on this clone: The antigen is undetermined.

This TCR was sampled from an adult in good health. Material: peripheral blood, obtained on day 0 of AZD1222 vaccination. J is TRBJ2-5 and V is TRBV3-1 (or the pseudogene TRBV3-2); TRBD2 agrees at 9 bases. The CDR3 loop reads CASSHERLAGLQETQYF. The DNA for the CDR3 is TGTGCCAGCAGCCATGAACGTCTAGCGGGACTACAAGAGACCCAGTACTTC.